This T cell receptor (beta chain) comes out of a study of cytomegalovirus exposure and HLA in healthy donors. 60 Vbeta and 13 Jbeta primers were used in PCR. Data came from immunoSEQ multiplex PCR; TCRdb stores just in-frame clones and leaves some out. Among 150,000 or so clones listed, roughly 80% were seen once. This receptor was identified in a man aged 35 to 55 in good health and CMV-seropositive. The material sequenced was PBMCs.

This CDR3 reads CASSLRGNSGNTIYF. The CDR3 DNA reads as TGTGCCAGCAGTTTACGAGGGAACTCTGGAAACACCATATATTTT. This chain joins TRBV27 and TRBJ1-3; D remains unclear. Germline assignment: CDR1 MNHEY and CDR2 SMNVEV (reference sequence). Trimming pared 2 bases from V and 0 bases from J, leaving 8 bases between. This CDR3 is 15 amino acids long.